A single sample is the source of the 23 T cell receptor beta chains below, sequenced in a study of T cell changes during pregnancy in multiple sclerosis. Measured with immunoSEQ multiplex PCR; TCRdb has only the in-frame clones, and not every one. This table has fewer than 55,000 clones, about 93% appearing once. The sequencing used CD4+ T cells from peripheral blood mononuclear cells, collected in the third trimester of pregnancy. These receptors were obtained from a female donor with multiple sclerosis, enrolled in a pregnancy study.

This chain uses TRBV13 with TRBJ2-3; 7 positions agree with TRBD1. Germline V gene sequence: CDR1 PRHDT, CDR2 FYEKMQ (reference sequence). The CDR3 is 15 amino acids. V was clipped by 5 bases and J by 6 bases; unmatched bases: 11. The CDR3 protein is CASSRLRQGGDTQYF. The CDR3 DNA reads as TGTGCCAGCAGCCGCCTCCGACAGGGTGGTGATACGCAGTATTTT.

This sequence joins TRBV6-5 and TRBJ2-7, with 7 bases fitting TRBD1. The CDR3 is 13 residues long. In germline, CDR1 is MNHEY, CDR2 SVGAGI. V shed 5 bases, J shed 3 bases, and the junction held 4 bases outside the gene matches. CDR3 amino acids: CASSTGVNYEQYF. The CDR3 DNA sequence: TGTGCCAGCAGTACAGGGGTCAACTACGAGCAGTACTTC.

The chain combines TRBV5-1 with TRBJ2-7, with 7 bases aligning to TRBD1. The junction had 8 bases not matched to a gene; V was cut back by 0 bases and J by 5 bases. CDR1 and CDR2 from the germline V gene are SGHRS and YFSETQ. This CDR3 contains 15 residues. The DNA for the CDR3 is TGCGCCAGCAGCTTGGGGCCGACAGGGTTAGACGAGCAGTACTTC. It translates to CASSLGPTGLDEQYF.

This chain joins TRBV23-1 and TRBJ1-2, with D uncertain. TRBV23-1 is flagged as an ORF with uncertain function. V was shortened by 3 bases and J by 2 bases, with 10 bases between the two germline ends. CDR3 size: 14 residues. Here the CDR3 DNA reads TGCGCCAGCAGTCAGTGGACTGTGAACTATGGCTACACCTTC. Its translation: CASSQWTVNYGYTF.

The chain has TRBV6-5 and TRBJ1-5; D is possibly TRBD1 (5 bases). CDR1 is MNHEY and CDR2 is SVGAGI in the germline V gene. The V end lost 2 bases, the J end lost 8 bases, and 13 bases lay between the germline ends. CDR3 length: 14 residues. Here the CDR3 DNA reads TGTGCCAGCAGTTACCGGCAGGGAAGGAAGCCCCAGCATTTT. Encoded protein: CASSYRQGRKPQHF.

This clone has only one observation. This sequence joins TRBV5-1 and TRBJ2-3; a weak D match, TRBD2 (6 bases). Trimming left V 5 bases short and J 0 bases short, with 10 bases between. Germline V lookup: CDR1 SGHRS, CDR2 YFSETQ. The length of the CDR3 is 14 residues. The CDR3 nucleotides are TGCGCCAGCAGATCCGGGGGAAGCACAGATACGCAGTATTTT. Translating it yields CASRSGGSTDTQYF.

This clone was observed once. This chain joins TRBV18 and TRBJ2-7; 7 bases align to TRBD1. This CDR3 has 13 residues. The V gene's germline CDR1 is KGHSH and CDR2 LQKENI. V shed 5 bases, J shed 4 bases, and the junction held 5 bases outside the gene matches. This chain's CDR3 is CASSGDSNYEQYF. The CDR3 nucleotides are TGTGCCAGCTCAGGGGACAGCAATTACGAGCAGTACTTC. Complete variable domain (other parts from reference TRBV18 and TRBJ2-7): NAGVMQNPRHLVRRRGQEARLRCSPMKGHSHVYWYRQLPEEGLKFMVYLQKENIIDESGMPKERFSAEFPKEGPSILRIQQVVRGDSAAYFCASSGDSNYEQYFGPGTRLTVT.

The chain uses TRBV5-3 and TRBJ1-4, with no clear D. TRBV5-3 carries the ORF label, with uncertain function. The CDR3 covers 16 residues. V shed 2 bases and J shed 5 bases, with 16 bases lying between them. The CDR3 DNA is TGTGCCAGAAGCTTACACCGAGGGTTCCCAAATGAAAAACTGTTTTTT. It specifies CARSLHRGFPNEKLFF.

V gene TRBV29-1 combines with J gene TRBJ2-3, with a weak D call TRBD2 (5 bases). Per the germline V gene, CDR1 is SQVTM and CDR2 is ANQGSEA. The CDR3 contains 12 residues. V lost 1 base and J lost 3, with 5 bases in between. CDR3: CSVEGGTDTQYF. Here the CDR3 DNA reads TGCAGCGTTGAAGGCGGGACAGATACGCAGTATTTT.

The V call is TRBV10-2, the J call TRBJ1-6; D unclear. V dropped 9 bases and J dropped 2 bases, with 11 bases sitting between them. From germline, CDR1 is WSHSY and CDR2 SAAADI. This CDR3 comprises 14 residues. In DNA, the CDR3 is TGCGCCAGTGAGTCCTCCCCCTATAATTCACCCCTCCACTTT. Translating gives CASESSPYNSPLHF.

The CDR3: CASSIGGSTEAFF. DNA for the CDR3: TGTGCCAGTAGTATTGGGGGGAGCACTGAAGCTTTCTTT. The rearrangement uses TRBV19 and TRBJ1-1, with D possibly TRBD1 on 5 matching bases. The CDR3 consists of 13 residues. Germline V lookup: CDR1 LNHDA, CDR2 SQIVND (reference sequence). V was cut by 3 bases and J by 4 bases, with 9 bases left in between.

This chain joins TRBV7-9 and TRBJ1-2; 9 nucleotides line up with TRBD1. Germline CDR1 reads SEHNR; CDR2 reads FQNEAQ (reference sequence). V lost 1 base, J lost 6 bases, and 3 bases stayed unmatched. This CDR3 contains 14 residues. For the CDR3, the DNA is TGTGCCAGCAGCTTAGACAGGGGGCTGGATGGCTACACCTTC. Its protein is CASSLDRGLDGYTF.

The chain links TRBV7-9 to TRBJ2-7; D is possibly TRBD2 (7 bases). Germline loops: CDR1 SEHNR, CDR2 FQNEAQ (reference sequence). The CDR3 runs 15 residues. The V end was cut by 5 bases, the J end by 2 bases, with 16 bases between. The CDR3 spells CASSEEGGLPYEQYF. The CDR3 region has the DNA TGTGCCAGCAGCGAGGAGGGGGGACTACCCTACGAGCAGTACTTC.

V and J are TRBV18 and TRBJ2-5; D is undetermined. CDR1 KGHSH and CDR2 LQKENI come from the germline V gene. V lost 4 bases and J lost 1, with 7 bases in between. CDR3 length: 13 residues. CDR3 sequence reads: CASSRGLQETQYF. The CDR3 DNA reads as TGTGCCAGCTCACGTGGGCTCCAAGAGACCCAGTACTTC.

This chain joins TRBV2 and TRBJ1-6; D remains unclear. The CDR3 is 15 amino acids. Germline loops: CDR1 SNHLY, CDR2 FYNNEI. Trimming stripped 1 base from V and 0 bases from J, with 4 bases between. CDR3 in DNA: TGTGCCAGCAGTGAAGAGAGCTCCTATAATTCACCCCTCCACTTT. This gives the protein CASSEESSYNSPLHF.

The chain uses TRBV27 and TRBJ2-7; perhaps TRBD2 as D (5 bases). Trimming cost V 2 bases and J 1 base, with 18 bases left between them. Germline CDR1 is MNHEY and CDR2 is SMNVEV (reference sequence). CDR3 length equals 17 residues. CDR3 nucleotide sequence: TGTGCCAGCAGTTTAAGGGCAGAGAGGGTTTGGTCCTACGAGCAGTACTTC. Its protein product is CASSLRAERVWSYEQYF.

This chain joins TRBV30 and TRBJ1-1; D might be TRBD1 (6 bases). Per the germline V gene, CDR1 is GTSNPN and CDR2 is SVGIG (reference sequence). The CDR3 runs 13 residues. V was shortened by 3 bases and J by 1 base, with 9 bases between the two germline ends. CDR3 sequence reads: CAWSLQGNTEAFF. CDR3 DNA sequence: TGTGCCTGGAGCCTACAGGGGAACACTGAAGCTTTCTTT.

The chain recombines TRBV25-1 with TRBJ1-2; a possible D gene is TRBD1 (6 bases). The CDR3 has 13 amino acids. Germline V CDR1 and CDR2: MGHDK, SYGVNS. V shed 4 bases and J shed 2 bases, with 8 bases lying between them. The CDR3 loop reads CASSVTGNYGYTF. Written as DNA, the CDR3 is TGTGCCAGCAGTGTTACAGGGAACTATGGCTACACCTTC.

This chain connects TRBV7-2 to TRBJ2-7; D is ambiguous. The CDR3 totals 11 residues. Deletions cut 3 bases from V and 6 bases from J, with 6 bases between. Germline V gene data show CDR1 as SGHTA and CDR2 as FQGNSA. The CDR3 reads CASSFSSEQYF. The CDR3, as DNA: TGTGCCAGCAGCTTTTCTTCCGAGCAGTACTTC.

The chain recombines TRBV6-6 with TRBJ2-5; the match to TRBD2 covers 12 bases. This CDR3 has 15 amino acids. After removal of 5 bases from V and 1 base from J, the junction contained 2 bases not matched to a gene. The germline CDR1 and CDR2 sequences are MNHNY and SVGAGI (reference sequence). The CDR3 sequence: CASSRLAGAQETQYF. Written as DNA, the CDR3 is TGTGCCAGCAGTAGACTAGCGGGGGCCCAAGAGACCCAGTACTTC.

The gene calls are TRBV7-8 and TRBJ2-1; D perhaps matches TRBD1 (6 bases). V lost 4 bases to trimming and J lost 5 bases, with 12 bases between them. From germline, CDR1 is SGHVS and CDR2 FQNEAQ. The CDR3 runs 14 residues. The CDR3 bases are TGTGCCAGCAGCTACAGGGACATTGACAATGAGCAGTTCTTC. This sequence encodes CASSYRDIDNEQFF.

The genes are TRBV6-6 and TRBJ1-6, with a tentative D call TRBD1 (6 bases). Trimming stripped 7 bases from V and 4 bases from J, with 17 bases between. Germline values: CDR1 MNHNY, CDR2 SVGAGI (reference sequence). This CDR3 spans 16 amino acids. This chain's CDR3 is CASTPPLDSYNSPLHF. For the CDR3, the DNA is TGTGCCAGCACCCCTCCCCTGGACAGTTATAATTCACCCCTCCACTTT.

V usage is TRBV11-2 and J usage is TRBJ1-3, with D hard to call. V lost 3 bases and J lost 0, with 6 bases in between. The CDR3 loop spans 14 amino acids. Germline-derived CDR1 and CDR2 are SGHAT and FQNNGV. The CDR3 spells CASSFRSSGNTIYF. The CDR3 DNA is TGTGCCAGCAGCTTTCGGAGCTCTGGAAACACCATATATTTT.